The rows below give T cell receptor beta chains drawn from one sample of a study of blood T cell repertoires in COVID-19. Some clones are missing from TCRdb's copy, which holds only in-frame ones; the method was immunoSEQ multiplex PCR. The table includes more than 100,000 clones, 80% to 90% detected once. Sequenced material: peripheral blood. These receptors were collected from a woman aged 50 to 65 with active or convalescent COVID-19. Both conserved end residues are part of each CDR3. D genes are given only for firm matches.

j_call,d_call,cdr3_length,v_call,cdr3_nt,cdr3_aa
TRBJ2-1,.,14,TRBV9,TGTGCCAGCAGCGCCCAGGGTGGCTACAATGAGCAGTTCTTC,CASSAQGGYNEQFF
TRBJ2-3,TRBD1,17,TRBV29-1,TGCAGCGTTGATCAGGACAGGGTTCAAAGGGCCACAGATACGCAGTATTTT,CSVDQDRVQRATDTQYF
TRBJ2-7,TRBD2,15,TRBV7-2,TGTGCCAGCAGCTCGGATAGGGCTAGCGGCTACGAGCAGTACTTC,CASSSDRASGYEQYF
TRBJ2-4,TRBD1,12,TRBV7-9,TGTGCCAGCAGTCGACAGGGAGACATTCAGTACTTC,CASSRQGDIQYF
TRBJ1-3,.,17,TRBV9,TGTGCCAGCAGCGTAGCTACAGGGCAGTCCTCTGGAAACACCATATATTTT,CASSVATGQSSGNTIYF
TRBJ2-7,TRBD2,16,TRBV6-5,TGTGCCAGCAGTTCCGGGACTAGCGGGAGTACCTACGAGCAGTACTTC,CASSSGTSGSTYEQYF
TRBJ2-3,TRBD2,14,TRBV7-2,TGTGCCAGCAGAACGGGAGGTAGCACAGATACGCAGTATTTT,CASRTGGSTDTQYF
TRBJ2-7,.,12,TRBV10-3,TGTGCCATCAGTGAGTCAGCGGGCGAGCAGTACTTC,CAISESAGEQYF
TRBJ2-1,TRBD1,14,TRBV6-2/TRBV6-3,TGTGCCAGCAGCATCACCACAGGGGGAACAGTACAGTTCTTC,CASSITTGGTVQFF
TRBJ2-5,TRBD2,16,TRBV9,TGTGCCAGCAGCTTCACTAGCGGGAGGGCCGAGGAGACCCAGTACTTC,CASSFTSGRAEETQYF
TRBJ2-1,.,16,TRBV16,TGTGCCAGCAGCCAATCGGTAGCGGCCTCCTACAATGAGCAGTTCTTC,CASSQSVAASYNEQFF
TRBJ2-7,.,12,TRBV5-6,TGTGCCAGCAGCTCAGGGCGCTACGAGCAGTACTTC,CASSSGRYEQYF
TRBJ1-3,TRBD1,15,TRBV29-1,TGCAGCGCGGGGACCGGGACAGAGTCTGGAAACACCATATATTTT,CSAGTGTESGNTIYF
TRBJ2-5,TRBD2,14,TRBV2,TGTGCCACAAAAGCCGACGGGGGGACAGAGACCCAGTACTTC,CATKADGGTETQYF
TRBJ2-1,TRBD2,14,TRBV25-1,TGTGCCAGCAGTCCGCCGGGAGGGTTGAATGAGCAGTTCTTC,CASSPPGGLNEQFF
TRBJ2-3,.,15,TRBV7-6,TGTGCCAGCAGTCGCGCGGGACAGAGCACAGATACGCAGTATTTT,CASSRAGQSTDTQYF
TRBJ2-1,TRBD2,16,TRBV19,TGTGCCAGCCGCTCCTATAGCGGGAGCTCCTACAATGAGCAGTTCTTC,CASRSYSGSSYNEQFF
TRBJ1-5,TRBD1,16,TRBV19,TGTGCCAGTAGTAGGCGACAGGGGGCGCGCGGTCAGCCCCAGCATTTT,CASSRRQGARGQPQHF
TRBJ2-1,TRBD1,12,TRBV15,TGTGCCACCAGCAGGGGGACCAGGGGGTATGTCTTC,CATSRGTRGYVF
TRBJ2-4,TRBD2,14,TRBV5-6,TGTGCCAGCAGCTTACTAGCGAGTAAAAACATTCAGTACTTC,CASSLLASKNIQYF
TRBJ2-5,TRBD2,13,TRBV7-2,TGTGCCAGCAGCCCCGGGAGGGCCGAGACCCAGTACTTC,CASSPGRAETQYF
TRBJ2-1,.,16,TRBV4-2,TGTGCCAGCAGCCAAGAGGTAGCGGCCACATACAATGAGCAGTTCTTC,CASSQEVAATYNEQFF
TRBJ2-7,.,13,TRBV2,TGTGCCATCCTTCGGGGAAGGGACTACGAGCAGTACTTC,CAILRGRDYEQYF
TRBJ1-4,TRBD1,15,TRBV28,TGTGCCAGCAGTTCCTCCGGGACAGGGTGGGGAAAACTGTTTTTT,CASSSSGTGWGKLFF
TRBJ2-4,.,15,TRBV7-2,TGTGCCAGCAGCTTAGCCAGTGCCCCAGGGAACATTCAGTACTTC,CASSLASAPGNIQYF
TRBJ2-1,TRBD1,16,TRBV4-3,TGCGCCAGCAGCCAGACCCGGACAGGGATAAACAATGAGCAGTTCTTC,CASSQTRTGINNEQFF